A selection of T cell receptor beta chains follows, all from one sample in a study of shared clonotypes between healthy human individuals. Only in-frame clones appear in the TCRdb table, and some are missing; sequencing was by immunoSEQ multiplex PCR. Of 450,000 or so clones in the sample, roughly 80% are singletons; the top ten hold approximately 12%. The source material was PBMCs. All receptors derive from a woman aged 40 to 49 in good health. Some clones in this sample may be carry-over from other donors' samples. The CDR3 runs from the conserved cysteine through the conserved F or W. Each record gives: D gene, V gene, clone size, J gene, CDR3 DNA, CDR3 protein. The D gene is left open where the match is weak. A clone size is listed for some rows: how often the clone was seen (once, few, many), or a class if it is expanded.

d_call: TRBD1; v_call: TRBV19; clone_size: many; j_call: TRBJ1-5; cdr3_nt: TGTGCCAGTAGTAGCGCAGGGACAGGGGCTTTTTCGGGCAATCAGCCCCAGCATTTT; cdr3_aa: CASSSAGTGAFSGNQPQHF
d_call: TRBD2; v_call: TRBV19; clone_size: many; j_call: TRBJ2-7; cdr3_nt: TGTGCCAGTAGTATTACGGGAGGGAGACCTGTGCAGTACTTC; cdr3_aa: CASSITGGRPVQYF
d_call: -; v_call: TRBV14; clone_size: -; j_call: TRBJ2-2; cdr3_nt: TGTGCCAGCAGTCATGGACAGACCAACACCGGGGAGCTGTTTTTT; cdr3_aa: CASSHGQTNTGELFF
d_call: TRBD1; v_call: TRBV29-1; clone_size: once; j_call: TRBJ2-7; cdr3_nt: TGCAGCGTCCCAGGGGGTGGTTACTACGAGCAGTACTTC; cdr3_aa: CSVPGGGYYEQYF
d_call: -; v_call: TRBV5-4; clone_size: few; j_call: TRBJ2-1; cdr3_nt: TGTGCCAGCAGCCTTACTGGGGAAAGCCTGCAGTTCTTC; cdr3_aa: CASSLTGESLQFF
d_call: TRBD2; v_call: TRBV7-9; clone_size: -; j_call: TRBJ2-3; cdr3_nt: TGTGCCAGCAGCCGGACCCTAGCGGCCACAGATACGCAGTATTTT; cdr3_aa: CASSRTLAATDTQYF
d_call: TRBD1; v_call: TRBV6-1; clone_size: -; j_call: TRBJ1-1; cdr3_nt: TGTGCCAGCAGTTTACCCAGGGGGCGGGACACTGAAGCTTTCTTT; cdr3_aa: CASSLPRGRDTEAFF
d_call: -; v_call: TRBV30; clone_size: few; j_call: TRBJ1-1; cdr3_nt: TGTGCCTGGAGTGTTCGCTCCAGCACTGAAGCTTTCTTT; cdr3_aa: CAWSVRSSTEAFF
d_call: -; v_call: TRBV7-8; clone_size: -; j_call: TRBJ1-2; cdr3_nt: TGTGCCAGCAGCTTATCTCTTGGGGGCAACTATGGCTACACCTTC; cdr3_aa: CASSLSLGGNYGYTF
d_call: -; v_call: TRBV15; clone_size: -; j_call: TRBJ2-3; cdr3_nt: TGTGCCACCAGCAGAGACCCGGACAGTACCACAGATACGCAGTATTTT; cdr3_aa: CATSRDPDSTTDTQYF
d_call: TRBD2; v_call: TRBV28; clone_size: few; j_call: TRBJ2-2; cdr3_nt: TGTGCCAGCGGGAGGGCCGAGGACGGGGAGCTGTTTTTT; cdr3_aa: CASGRAEDGELFF
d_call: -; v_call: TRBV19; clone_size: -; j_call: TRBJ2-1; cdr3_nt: TGTGCCAGTAGTAGTCATTCCGTCTACAATGAGCAGTTCTTC; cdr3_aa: CASSSHSVYNEQFF
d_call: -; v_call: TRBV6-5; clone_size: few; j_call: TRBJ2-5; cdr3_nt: TGTGCCAGCAGTTACTCTCAGTATACTCCAGAGACCCAGTACTTC; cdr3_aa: CASSYSQYTPETQYF
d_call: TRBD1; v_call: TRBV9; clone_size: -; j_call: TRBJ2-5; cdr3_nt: TGTGCCAGCAGCGTAGGGACAGGGGGCGCGGGGGAGACCCAGTACTTC; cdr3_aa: CASSVGTGGAGETQYF
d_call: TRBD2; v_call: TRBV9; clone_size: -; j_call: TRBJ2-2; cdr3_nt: TGTGCCAGCAGCGTAGGGGCAGCGGGGACCGGGGAGCTGTTTTTT; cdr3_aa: CASSVGAAGTGELFF
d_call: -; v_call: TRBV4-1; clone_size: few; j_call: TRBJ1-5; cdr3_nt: TGCGCCAGCAGCCCAGGGGTGGGACAGCCCCAGCATTTT; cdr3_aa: CASSPGVGQPQHF
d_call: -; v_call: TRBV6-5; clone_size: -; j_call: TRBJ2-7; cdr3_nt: TGTGCCAGCAGCCCCAATTCTAGGGGGAGCGAGCAGTACTTC; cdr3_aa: CASSPNSRGSEQYF
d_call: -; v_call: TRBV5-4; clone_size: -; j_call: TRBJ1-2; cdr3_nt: TGTGCCAGCAGCTTGGCCAGGCGAGAAAACACCTTC; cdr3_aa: CASSLARRENTF
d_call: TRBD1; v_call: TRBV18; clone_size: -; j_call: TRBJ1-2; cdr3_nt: TGTGCCAGCTCACCATCAGGGGGCAATGGCTACACCTTC; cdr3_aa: CASSPSGGNGYTF
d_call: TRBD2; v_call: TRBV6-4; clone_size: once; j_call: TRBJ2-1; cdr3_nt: TGTGCCAGCAGTGACTCGATTAGCGGGAGCACTGAGCAGTTCTTC; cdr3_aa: CASSDSISGSTEQFF
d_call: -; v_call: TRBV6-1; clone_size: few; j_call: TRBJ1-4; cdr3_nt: TGTGCCAGCAAATTTGGAGGCAGGGCGAATGAAAAACTGTTTTTT; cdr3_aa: CASKFGGRANEKLFF
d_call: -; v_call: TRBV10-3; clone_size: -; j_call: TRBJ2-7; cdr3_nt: TGTGCCATCAGTGAAACGGACTCCTACGAGCAGTACTTC; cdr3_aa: CAISETDSYEQYF
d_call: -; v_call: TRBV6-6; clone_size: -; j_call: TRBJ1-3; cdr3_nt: TGTGCCAGCAGCTACGACACAAGCTCTGGAAACACCATATATTTT; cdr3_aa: CASSYDTSSGNTIYF
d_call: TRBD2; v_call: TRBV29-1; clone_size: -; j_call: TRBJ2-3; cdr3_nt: TGCAGCGTTGCCCCTAGCGGGAGGGATACGCAGTATTTT; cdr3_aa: CSVAPSGRDTQYF
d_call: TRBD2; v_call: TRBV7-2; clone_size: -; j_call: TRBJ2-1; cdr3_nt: TGTGCCAGCAGGACTAGCGGGATAAATGAGCAGTTCTTC; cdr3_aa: CASRTSGINEQFF
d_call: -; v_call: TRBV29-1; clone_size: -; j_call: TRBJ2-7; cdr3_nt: TGCAGCGTTGAGGGCACTACCTACGAGCAGTACTTC; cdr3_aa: CSVEGTTYEQYF
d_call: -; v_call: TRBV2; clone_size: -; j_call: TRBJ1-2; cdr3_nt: TGTGCCAGCAGTGAATGGCAAGGAGGCTACACCTTC; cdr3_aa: CASSEWQGGYTF
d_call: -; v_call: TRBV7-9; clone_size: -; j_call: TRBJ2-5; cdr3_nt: TGTGCCAGCAGCTTAGCAGCAGGGGCGAGGGAGACCCAGTACTTC; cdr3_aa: CASSLAAGARETQYF
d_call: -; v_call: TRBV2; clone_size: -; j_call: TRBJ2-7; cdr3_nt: TGTGCCAGCAGTGAAAGCAGGGGATACGAGCAGTACTTC; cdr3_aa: CASSESRGYEQYF
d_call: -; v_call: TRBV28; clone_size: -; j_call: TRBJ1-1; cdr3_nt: TGTGCCAGCATGGGAGCTGGGGCCCTGTTGGACACTGAAGCTTTCTTT; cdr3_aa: CASMGAGALLDTEAFF
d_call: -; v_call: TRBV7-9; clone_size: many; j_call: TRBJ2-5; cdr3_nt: TGTGCCAGCAGCTTCACGGGGGAGACCCAGTACTTC; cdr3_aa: CASSFTGETQYF
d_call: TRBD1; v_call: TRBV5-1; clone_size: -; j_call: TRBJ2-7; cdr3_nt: TGCGCCAGCAGCCCTTCCGGGACAGGGGTCTACGAGCAGTACTTC; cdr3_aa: CASSPSGTGVYEQYF
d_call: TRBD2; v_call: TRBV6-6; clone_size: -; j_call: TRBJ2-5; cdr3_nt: TGTGCCAGCAGTCCCGGACTAGCGGGAGGGTCGGAGACCCAGTACTTC; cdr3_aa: CASSPGLAGGSETQYF
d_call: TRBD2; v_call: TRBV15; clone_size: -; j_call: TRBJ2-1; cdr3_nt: TGTGCCACCAGCCCAAGGACTAGCGGGCATCAGAATGAGCAGTTCTTC; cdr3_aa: CATSPRTSGHQNEQFF
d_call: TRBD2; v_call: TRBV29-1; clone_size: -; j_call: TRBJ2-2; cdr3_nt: TGCAGCGCTAGCGGGACGAACACCGGGGAGCTGTTTTTT; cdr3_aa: CSASGTNTGELFF
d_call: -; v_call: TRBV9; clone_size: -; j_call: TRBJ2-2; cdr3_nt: TGTGCCAGCAGCCTTAGGGCGGGATACTCGAACACCGGGGAGCTGTTTTTT; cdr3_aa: CASSLRAGYSNTGELFF
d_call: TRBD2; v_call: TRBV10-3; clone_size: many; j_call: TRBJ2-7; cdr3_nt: TGTGCCATCGGGGGAGGGCCAGGGAGCTCCTACGAGCAGTACTTC; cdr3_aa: CAIGGGPGSSYEQYF
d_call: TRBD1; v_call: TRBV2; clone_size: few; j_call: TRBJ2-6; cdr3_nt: TGTGCCAGCTACCCGCTAAAGGGGGCAGCGACTGGGGCCAACGTCCTGACTTTC; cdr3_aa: CASYPLKGAATGANVLTF
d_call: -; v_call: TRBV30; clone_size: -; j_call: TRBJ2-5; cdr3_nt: TGTGCCTGGAGTCCAGGAATGGTCCAAGAGACCCAGTACTTC; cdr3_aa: CAWSPGMVQETQYF
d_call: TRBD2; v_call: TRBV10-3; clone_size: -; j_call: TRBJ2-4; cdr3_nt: TGTGCCATCAGTGAAAGACTAGCGGGAGGGCAAAACATTCAGTACTTC; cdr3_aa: CAISERLAGGQNIQYF